These 9 T cell receptor beta chains were sequenced from one sample in a study of blood T cell repertoires in COVID-19 (dated by TCRdb to between 2020 and 2021). Libraries were constructed by the immunoSEQ multiplex PCR assay. In its TCRdb copy, this immuneACCESS table keeps in-frame sequences only and misses some clones. Where compared with another copy, unresolved V genes explain less than half of these, and the others have no known cause. The sample table contains roughly 400,000 clones; only one count was recorded for about 86% of them. Of the sample, around 9.3% falls within the top ten clones. Sequencing used PBMCs or T cells enriched from blood (not recorded which). The receptors shown here come from a woman in her 50s who had recovered from COVID-19.

CDR3 protein: CSVVSDSNTGELFF. The CDR3 nucleotides read TGCAGCGTTGTATCAGACTCGAACACCGGGGAGCTGTTTTTT. The chain carries TRBV29-1 and TRBJ2-2, with no clear D. The CDR3 has 14 residues. Germline assignment: CDR1 SQVTM and CDR2 ANQGSEA. Trimming removed 4 bases at V and 0 bases at J, with 9 bases between.

The CDR3 is CASSLGYGSGDREGYTF. The CDR3 nucleotides read TGTGCCAGCAGCTTAGGTTATGGTAGTGGGGACAGGGAAGGCTACACCTTC. The rearrangement uses TRBV7-8 and TRBJ1-2, with 9 bases matching TRBD1. The germline V gene encodes CDR1 SGHVS and CDR2 FQNEAQ. The CDR3 has 17 residues. V trimming: 1 base; J trimming: 8 bases; junction bases outside the gene matches: 14.

This chain connects TRBV3-1 (or the pseudogene TRBV3-2) to TRBJ2-1; 8 positions agree with TRBD2. V lost 5 bases and J lost 5; bases outside the gene matches: 8. This CDR3 spans 15 amino acids. Germline CDR1 reads LGHDT; CDR2 reads YNNKEL (reference sequence). The CDR3 loop reads CASSASGGKNNEQFF. The CDR3 bases are TGTGCCAGCAGCGCATCGGGGGGGAAAAACAATGAGCAGTTCTTC.

The CDR3 bases are TGTGCCAGCAGTGCGACAGGAGCTAGGGAAAAACTGTTTTTT. Translation gives CASSATGAREKLFF. The gene calls are TRBV2 and TRBJ1-4; a possible D gene is TRBD1 (6 bases). The V gene's germline CDR1 is SNHLY and CDR2 FYNNEI. This CDR3 is built from 14 residues. Trimming cost V 4 bases and J 8 bases, with 14 bases left between them.

The V gene is TRBV24-1, the J gene TRBJ1-5; D is perhaps TRBD1 (6 bases). Germline CDR1 is KGHDR and CDR2 is SFDVKD. CDR3 size: 12 residues. With 1 base removed from V and 9 bases from J, the gap between germline ends came to 6 bases. CDR3 bases: TGTGCCACCAGTGATTTCAGGGGGCCCCAGCATTTT. Translated: CATSDFRGPQHF.

This rearrangement joins TRBV4-1 to TRBJ1-6; D is possibly TRBD1 (6 bases). The V end was cut by 3 bases, the J end by 9 bases, with 15 bases between. CDR3 size: 15 residues. In germline, CDR1 is MGHRA, CDR2 YSYEKL. The CDR3 nucleotides are TGCGCCAGCAGCCATCGAGAGGGGGTGAGTTCACCCCTCCACTTT. It translates to CASSHREGVSSPLHF.

The V gene is TRBV12-5, the J gene TRBJ1-6, with TRBD1 as a possible D gene (6 bases). Deletions cut 6 bases from V and 5 bases from J, with 11 bases between. Germline values: CDR1 LGHNT, CDR2 FRNRAP. This CDR3 is built from 14 residues. The CDR3 sequence: CASGGQLDNSPLHF. The CDR3 DNA reads as TGTGCTAGTGGAGGACAGCTAGATAATTCACCCCTCCACTTT.

The chain links TRBV4-3 to TRBJ2-2; 9 bases match TRBD1. CDR1 and CDR2 (germline): LGHNA, YSLEER. This CDR3 has 15 amino acids. The J segment lost 7 bases and the V segment lost 5 bases, leaving 8 bases of the junction unmatched. CDR3 sequence: CASSTRQGVSGELFF. CDR3 bases: TGCGCCAGCAGCACTCGACAGGGGGTCAGCGGGGAGCTGTTTTTT.

The rearrangement joins TRBV5-1 to TRBJ2-7, with TRBD2 matching over 13 bases. Trimming took 7 bases from V and 2 from J; bases not matched to a gene: 3. The CDR3 consists of 14 residues. Germline CDR1 reads SGHRS; CDR2 reads YFSETQ. CDR3 sequence: CASGGLAGAYEQYF. The CDR3 DNA reads as TGCGCCAGCGGTGGACTAGCGGGGGCCTACGAGCAGTACTTC.